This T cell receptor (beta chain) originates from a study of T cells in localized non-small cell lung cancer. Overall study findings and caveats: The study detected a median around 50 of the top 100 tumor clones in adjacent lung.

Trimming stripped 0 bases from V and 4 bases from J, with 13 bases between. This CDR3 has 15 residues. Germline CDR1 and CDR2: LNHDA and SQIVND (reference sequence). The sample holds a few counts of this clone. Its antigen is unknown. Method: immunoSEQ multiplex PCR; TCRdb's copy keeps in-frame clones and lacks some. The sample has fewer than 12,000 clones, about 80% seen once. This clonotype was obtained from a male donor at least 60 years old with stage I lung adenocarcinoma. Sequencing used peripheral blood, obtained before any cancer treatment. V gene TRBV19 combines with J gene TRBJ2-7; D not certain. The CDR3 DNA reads TGTGCCAGTAGTATAGACGGCCGCCCCCAATACGAGCAGTACTTC. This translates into CASSIDGRPQYEQYF.